This is a list of T cell receptor beta chains from one sample in a study of identical twins. MiXCR, applied by TCRdb to the 5' RACE reads, yields one record per CDR3 protein. The sample comprises some 730,000 distinct CDR3 sequences, 15% to 20% of which are singletons, and 10% to 15% rests with the top ten. This sample was shared with a second study, whose subject was T cells expressing NK-cell markers.

The sample comprised PBMCs. Receptor source: a woman younger than 35 in good health. Each CDR3 is given with its conserved first and last residue. D genes are given only for firm matches. Size tells how often a clone was seen (once, few, many) or the class of an expanded clone, and some rows leave it out.

j_call	v_call	clone_size	d_call	cdr3_nt	cdr3_aa
TRBJ2-3	TRBV30	.	.	TGTGCCTGGTCCTACACAGATACGCAGTATTTT	CAWSYTDTQYF
TRBJ2-1	TRBV20-1	.	.	TGCAGTGCTAGAGTGCTGTACAATGAGCAGTTCTTC	CSARVLYNEQFF
TRBJ2-1	TRBV21-1	.	.	TGTGCCAGCACCCTAGCGGAGGGGTCCTACAATGAGCAGTTCTTC	CASTLAEGSYNEQFF
TRBJ2-7	TRBV29-1	few	TRBD2	TGCAGCGTGCGGGGACTAGCGGGACCCTACGAGCAGTACTTC	CSVRGLAGPYEQYF
TRBJ2-7	TRBV6-2/TRBV6-3	few	.	TGTGCCAGCAGACCGGAGAACTACGAGCAGTACTTC	CASRPENYEQYF
TRBJ2-3	TRBV12-3/TRBV12-4	few	.	TGTGCCAGCTCCAAAAGGGGAAGGGGCGGAGTGAGCACAGATACGCAGTATTTT	CASSKRGRGGVSTDTQYF
TRBJ1-3	TRBV6-5	.	.	TGTGCCAGCAAGGGCCCTGGAAACACCATATATTTT	CASKGPGNTIYF
TRBJ2-7	TRBV20-1	few	.	TGCAGTGCTAGAGGGGTCGGGGGAGCCTACGAGCAGTACTTC	CSARGVGGAYEQYF
TRBJ2-1	TRBV20-1	few	.	TGCAGTGCTGCAGGGACCTCCCACGGGGAGCAGTTCTTC	CSAAGTSHGEQFF
TRBJ2-7	TRBV12-3/TRBV12-4	.	.	TGTGCCAGCAGTTTTTGGCAGGACCCCTACGAGCAGTACTTC	CASSFWQDPYEQYF
TRBJ2-4	TRBV20-1	few	.	TGCAGTGCTAGAGATTCGGGCGCGAACATTCAGTACTTC	CSARDSGANIQYF
TRBJ2-2	TRBV20-1	few	TRBD2	TGCAGTGCTGAGAAAAAGCGGGGCACCGGGGAGCTGTTTTTT	CSAEKKRGTGELFF
TRBJ2-1	TRBV5-6	.	TRBD2	TGTGCCAGCAGTCTGCGGGGGGGAACCTACAATGAGCAGTTCTTC	CASSLRGGTYNEQFF
TRBJ2-3	TRBV7-9	.	.	TGTGCCAGCAGCTTAATCCCAGTGGGACCTAGCACAGATACGCAGTATTTT	CASSLIPVGPSTDTQYF
TRBJ1-1	TRBV24-1	many	.	TGTGCCACAAGGGCAGAGGAGAACACTGAAGCTTTCTTT	CATRAEENTEAFF
TRBJ2-4	TRBV29-1	many	.	TGCAGGGAGCACGGTGGGCTAGCCAAAAACATTCAGTACTTC	CREHGGLAKNIQYF
TRBJ2-1	TRBV11-2	.	.	TGTGCCAGCAGCTTAGAGGGGGAGGCGGGCCTTTACAATGAGCAGTTCTTC	CASSLEGEAGLYNEQFF
TRBJ2-7	TRBV4-1	.	.	TGCGCCAGCAGCCGGAGAGAGGGGACCTACGAGCAGTACTTC	CASSRREGTYEQYF
TRBJ2-3	TRBV5-1	few	.	TGCGCCAGCAGCTTCCCTAGTATGAGCACAGATACGCAGTATTTT	CASSFPSMSTDTQYF
TRBJ2-1	TRBV12-3/TRBV12-4	few	TRBD2	TGTGCCAGCAGTTTAATGGGCGGGGGGGCCCTGAATGAGCAGTTCTTC	CASSLMGGGALNEQFF
TRBJ1-2	TRBV5-1	.	.	TGCGCCAGCAGCTTCGAGCAGGGCGATGGCTACACCTTC	CASSFEQGDGYTF
TRBJ2-5	TRBV5-1	few	.	TGCGCCAGCAGCGCAAGTCCGACGGAGACCCAGTACTTC	CASSASPTETQYF
TRBJ2-3	TRBV5-1	.	TRBD2	TGCGCCAGCAGCCCGATAGCGGGGAACTACGAAGATACGCAGTATTTT	CASSPIAGNYEDTQYF
TRBJ1-4	TRBV10-3	few	.	TGTGCCATCAGTGAGTCGACAGGTGAAAAACTGTTTTTT	CAISESTGEKLFF
TRBJ2-7	TRBV7-2	few	TRBD1	TGTGCCAGCAGCTTAGTGGGGGGGACAGGGGCCTACGAGCAGTACTTC	CASSLVGGTGAYEQYF
TRBJ2-3	TRBV20-1	.	TRBD1	TGCAGTGCTGAGGGACAGGTCGAAGATACGCAGTATTTT	CSAEGQVEDTQYF
TRBJ2-5	TRBV14	few	TRBD1	TGTGCCAGCAGCCGTTTACAGGGGAAAGAGACCCAGTACTTC	CASSRLQGKETQYF
TRBJ2-2	TRBV20-1	few	.	TGCAGTGTTAGCGTTTCGAACACCGGGGAGCTGTTTTTT	CSVSVSNTGELFF
TRBJ2-7	TRBV29-1	.	.	TGCAGCGTTGAAGGAAGGGGGACCACCTCCTACGAGCAGTACTTC	CSVEGRGTTSYEQYF
TRBJ2-7	TRBV29-1	few	TRBD1	TGCAGCGGAGGCCCCGGGACAGATGCATACGAGCAGTACTTC	CSGGPGTDAYEQYF
TRBJ2-1	TRBV4-3	few	TRBD2	TGCGCCAGCAGCCAAGATGTCGGTTCGGGAGGACTCTCCTACAATGAGCAGTTCTTC	CASSQDVGSGGLSYNEQFF
TRBJ1-5	TRBV20-1	few	.	TGCAGTGCTAGAGCATTTGGTAGCAATCAGCCCCAGCATTTT	CSARAFGSNQPQHF
TRBJ2-1	TRBV2	.	.	TGTGCCAGCAGTGTGCCCCAGAGCTCCTACAATGAGCAGTTCTTC	CASSVPQSSYNEQFF
TRBJ2-2	TRBV6-4	.	.	TGTGCCAGCAGTGGACCCGGGGGGGAGCTGTTTTTT	CASSGPGGELFF
TRBJ2-1	TRBV3-1	few	TRBD2	TGTGCCAGCAGCCTCGGGAGCGGGAGAGCCGGTGAGCAGTTCTTC	CASSLGSGRAGEQFF
TRBJ2-7	TRBV12-3/TRBV12-4	.	.	TGTGCCAGCAGAGCCTCGGGCCTGGGGCAGTACTTC	CASRASGLGQYF
TRBJ2-7	TRBV29-1	.	TRBD2	TGCAGCGCCCGTAGCGGGGGCCTTTCCTACGAGCAGTACTTC	CSARSGGLSYEQYF
TRBJ2-1	TRBV12-3/TRBV12-4	few	.	TGTGCCAGCAGTTTTCACCGAAATGAGCAGTTCTTC	CASSFHRNEQFF
TRBJ2-1	TRBV7-9	many	TRBD2	TGTGCCAGCAGGACTAGCGGGGGGTACAATGAGCAGTTCTTC	CASRTSGGYNEQFF
TRBJ2-1	TRBV7-9	.	TRBD2	TGTGCGTCCGGCATAGCGGGAGCGCTCTACAATGAGCAGTTCTTC	CASGIAGALYNEQFF
TRBJ1-5	TRBV27	.	.	TGTGCCAGCAAAGGGGTTGATCAGCCCCAGCATTTT	CASKGVDQPQHF